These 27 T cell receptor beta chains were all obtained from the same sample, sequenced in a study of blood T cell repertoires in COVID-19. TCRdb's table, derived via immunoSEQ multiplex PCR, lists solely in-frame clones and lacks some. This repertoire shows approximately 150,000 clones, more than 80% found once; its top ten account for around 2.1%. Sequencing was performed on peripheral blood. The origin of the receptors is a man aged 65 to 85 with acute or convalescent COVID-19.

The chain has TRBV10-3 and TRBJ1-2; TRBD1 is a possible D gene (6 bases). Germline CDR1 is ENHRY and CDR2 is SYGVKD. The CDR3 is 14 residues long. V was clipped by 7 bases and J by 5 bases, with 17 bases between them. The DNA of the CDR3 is TGTGCCATCACCGCAGGGGCGGAACATTATGGCTACACCTTC. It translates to CAITAGAEHYGYTF.

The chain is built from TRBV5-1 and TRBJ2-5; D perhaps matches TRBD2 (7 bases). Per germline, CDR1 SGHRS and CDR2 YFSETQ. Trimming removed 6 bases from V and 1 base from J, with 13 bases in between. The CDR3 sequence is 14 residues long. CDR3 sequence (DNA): TGCGCCAGCACGCCTAGGGGGGGCCAAGAGACCCAGTACTTC. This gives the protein CASTPRGGQETQYF.

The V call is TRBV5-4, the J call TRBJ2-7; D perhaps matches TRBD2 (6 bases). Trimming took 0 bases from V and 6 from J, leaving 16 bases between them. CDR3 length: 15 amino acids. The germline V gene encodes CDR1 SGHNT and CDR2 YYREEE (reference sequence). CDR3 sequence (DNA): TGTGCCAGCAGCTTGGGTGGGACTGCCGGGCGCGAGCAGTACTTC. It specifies CASSLGGTAGREQYF.

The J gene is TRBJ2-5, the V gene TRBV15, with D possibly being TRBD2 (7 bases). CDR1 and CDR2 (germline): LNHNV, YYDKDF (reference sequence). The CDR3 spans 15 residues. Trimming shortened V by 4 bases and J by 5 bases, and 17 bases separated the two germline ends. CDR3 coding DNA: TGTGCCACCAGCACTCTCGCGGGGGCTTCTGAGACCCAGTACTTC. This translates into CATSTLAGASETQYF. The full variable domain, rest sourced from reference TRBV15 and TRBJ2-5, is DAMVIQNPRYQVTQFGKPVTLSCSQTLNHNVMYWYQQKSSQAPKLLFHYYDKDFNNEADTPDNFQSRRPNTSFCFLDIRSPGLGDTAMYLCATSTLAGASETQYFGPGTRLLVL.

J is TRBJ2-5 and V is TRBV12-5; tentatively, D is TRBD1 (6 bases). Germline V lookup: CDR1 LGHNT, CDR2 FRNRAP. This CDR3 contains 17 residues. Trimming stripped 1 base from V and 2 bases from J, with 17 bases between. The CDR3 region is CASGLDVGGRAQETQYF. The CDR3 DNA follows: TGTGCTAGTGGTTTGGATGTAGGGGGTCGGGCTCAAGAGACCCAGTACTTC.

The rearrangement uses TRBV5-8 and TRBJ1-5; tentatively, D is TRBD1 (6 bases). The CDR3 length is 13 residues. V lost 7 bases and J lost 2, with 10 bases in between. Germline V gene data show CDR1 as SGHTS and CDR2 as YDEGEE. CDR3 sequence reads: CASDPGGNQPQHF. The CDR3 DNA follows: TGTGCCAGCGACCCAGGGGGCAATCAGCCCCAGCATTTT.

The DNA of the CDR3 is TGCGCCAGCCGAGCGGGAGGTACGGGGGTGGATACGCAGTATTTT. Residues: CASRAGGTGVDTQYF. The V and J genes are TRBV5-1 and TRBJ2-3, with 9 bases that match TRBD2. V lost 7 bases, J lost 6 bases, and 12 bases stayed unmatched. The CDR3 contains 15 residues. CDR1 SGHRS and CDR2 YFSETQ come from the germline V gene.

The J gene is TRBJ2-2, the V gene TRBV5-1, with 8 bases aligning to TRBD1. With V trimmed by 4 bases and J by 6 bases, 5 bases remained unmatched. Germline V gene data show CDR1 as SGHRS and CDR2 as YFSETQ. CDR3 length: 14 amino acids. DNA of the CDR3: TGCGCCAGCAGCAAGGGGACAGGCGCCGGGGAGCTGTTTTTT. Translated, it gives CASSKGTGAGELFF. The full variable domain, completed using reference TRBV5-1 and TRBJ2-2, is KAGVTQTPRYLIKTRGQQVTLSCSPISGHRSVSWYQQTPGQGLQFLFEYFSETQRNKGNFPGRFSGRQFSNSRSEMNVSTLELGDSALYLCASSKGTGAGELFFGEGSRLTVL.

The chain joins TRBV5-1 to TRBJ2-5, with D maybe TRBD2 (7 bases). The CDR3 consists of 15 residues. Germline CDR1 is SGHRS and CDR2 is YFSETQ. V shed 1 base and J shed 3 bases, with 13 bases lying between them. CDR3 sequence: CASSLWGGSEETQYF. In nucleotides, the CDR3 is TGCGCCAGCAGCTTGTGGGGGGGCTCGGAAGAGACCCAGTACTTC.

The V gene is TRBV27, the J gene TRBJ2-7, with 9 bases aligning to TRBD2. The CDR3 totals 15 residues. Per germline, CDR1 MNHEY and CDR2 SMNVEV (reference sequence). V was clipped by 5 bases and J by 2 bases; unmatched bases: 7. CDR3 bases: TGTGCCAGCAGTCCGAAAGCGGGAGGTACCTACGAGCAGTACTTC. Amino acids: CASSPKAGGTYEQYF.

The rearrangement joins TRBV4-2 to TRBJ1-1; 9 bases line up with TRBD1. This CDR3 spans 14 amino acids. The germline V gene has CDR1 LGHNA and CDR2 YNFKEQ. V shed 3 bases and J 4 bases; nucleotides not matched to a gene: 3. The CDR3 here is CASSQQTGGTEAFF. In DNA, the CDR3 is TGTGCCAGCAGCCAGCAGACAGGGGGCACTGAAGCTTTCTTT.

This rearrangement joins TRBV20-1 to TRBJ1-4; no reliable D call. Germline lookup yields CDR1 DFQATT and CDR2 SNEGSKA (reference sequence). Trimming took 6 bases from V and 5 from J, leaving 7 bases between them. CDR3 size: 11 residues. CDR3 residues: CSARVNEKLFF. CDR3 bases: TGCAGTGCCCGTGTGAATGAAAAACTGTTTTTT.

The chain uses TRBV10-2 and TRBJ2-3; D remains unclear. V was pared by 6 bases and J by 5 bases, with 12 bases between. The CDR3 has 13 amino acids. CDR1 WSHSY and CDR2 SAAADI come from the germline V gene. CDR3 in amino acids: CASRGLLRDTQYF. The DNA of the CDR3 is TGCGCCAGCAGGGGCCTCCTGCGAGATACGCAGTATTTT.

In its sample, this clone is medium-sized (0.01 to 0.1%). In DNA form, the CDR3 reads TGTGCCAGCAGCGCTGGACACGCTGGCTACACCTTC. Translated, it gives CASSAGHAGYTF. J is TRBJ1-2 and V is TRBV9, with D perhaps TRBD1 (5 bases). This CDR3 is 12 amino acids long. Germline V CDR1 and CDR2: SGDLS, YYNGEE. V was cut by 3 bases and J by 7 bases, with 10 bases left in between.

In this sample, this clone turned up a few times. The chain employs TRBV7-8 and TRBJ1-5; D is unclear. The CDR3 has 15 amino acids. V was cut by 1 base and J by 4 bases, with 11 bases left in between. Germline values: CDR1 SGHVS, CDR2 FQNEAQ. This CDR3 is CASSLEGRENQPQHF. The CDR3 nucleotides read TGTGCCAGCAGCTTAGAAGGACGGGAAAATCAGCCCCAGCATTTT.

CDR3 in amino acids: CASSEGLAVLETQYF. CDR3 sequence (DNA): TGTGCCAGCAGTGAGGGACTAGCGGTTTTGGAGACCCAGTACTTC. This chain links TRBV25-1 with TRBJ2-5, with 11 positions matching TRBD2. The CDR3 runs 15 residues. The germline gives CDR1 MGHDK, CDR2 SYGVNS. V shed 3 bases, J shed 5 bases, and the junction held 5 bases outside the gene matches.

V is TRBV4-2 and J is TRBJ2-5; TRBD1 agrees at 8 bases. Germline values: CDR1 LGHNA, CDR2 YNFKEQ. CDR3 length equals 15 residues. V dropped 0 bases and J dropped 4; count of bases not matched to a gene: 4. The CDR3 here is CASSQDWQGAETQYF. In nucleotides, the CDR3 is TGTGCCAGCAGCCAAGATTGGCAGGGGGCAGAGACCCAGTACTTC.

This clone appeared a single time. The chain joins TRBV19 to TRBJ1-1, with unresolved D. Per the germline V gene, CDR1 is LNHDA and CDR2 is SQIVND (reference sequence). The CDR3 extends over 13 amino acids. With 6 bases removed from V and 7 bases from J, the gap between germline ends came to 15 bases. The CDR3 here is CASSQNPQDEAFF. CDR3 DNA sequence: TGTGCCAGTAGCCAAAATCCCCAGGATGAAGCTTTCTTT. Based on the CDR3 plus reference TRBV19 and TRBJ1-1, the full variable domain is DGGITQSPKYLFRKEGQNVTLSCEQNLNHDAMYWYRQDPGQGLRLIYYSQIVNDFQKGDIAEGYSVSREKKESFPLTVTSAQKNPTAFYLCASSQNPQDEAFFGQGTRLTVV.

This CDR3 reads CASSQSLRHHYGYTF. For the CDR3, the DNA is TGCGCCAGCAGTCAATCCTTAAGACACCACTATGGCTACACCTTC. V is TRBV23-1 and J is TRBJ1-2; D is unresolved. TRBV23-1 is an open reading frame, and its role is uncertain. The CDR3 is 15 amino acids. Trimming removed 0 bases at V and 3 bases at J, with 11 bases between.

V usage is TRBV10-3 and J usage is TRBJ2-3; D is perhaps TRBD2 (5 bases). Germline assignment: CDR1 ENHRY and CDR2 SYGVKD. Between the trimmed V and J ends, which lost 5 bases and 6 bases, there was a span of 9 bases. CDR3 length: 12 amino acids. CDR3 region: CAISREGDTQYF. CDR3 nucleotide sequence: TGTGCCATCAGTAGAGAGGGTGATACGCAGTATTTT.

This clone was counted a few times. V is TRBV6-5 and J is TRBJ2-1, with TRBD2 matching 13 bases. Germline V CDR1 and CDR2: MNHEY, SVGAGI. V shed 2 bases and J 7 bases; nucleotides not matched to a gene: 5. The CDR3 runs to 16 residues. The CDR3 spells CASSYRGTSGINEQFF. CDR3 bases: TGTGCCAGCAGTTACAGGGGGACTAGCGGGATTAATGAGCAGTTCTTC.

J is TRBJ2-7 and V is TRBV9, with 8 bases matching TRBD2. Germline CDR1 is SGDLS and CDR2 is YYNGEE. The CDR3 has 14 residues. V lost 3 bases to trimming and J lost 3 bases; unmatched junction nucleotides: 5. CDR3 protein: CASSGLAGNYEQYF. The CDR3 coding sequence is TGTGCCAGCAGCGGATTAGCGGGGAACTACGAGCAGTACTTC.

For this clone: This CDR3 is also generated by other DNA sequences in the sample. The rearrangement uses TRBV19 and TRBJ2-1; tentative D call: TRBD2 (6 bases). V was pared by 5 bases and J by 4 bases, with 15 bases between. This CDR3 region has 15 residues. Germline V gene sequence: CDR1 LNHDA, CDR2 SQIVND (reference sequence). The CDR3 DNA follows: TGTGCCAGTAGTTCAGGAGGGAGTGGATACAATGAGCAGTTCTTC. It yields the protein CASSSGGSGYNEQFF.

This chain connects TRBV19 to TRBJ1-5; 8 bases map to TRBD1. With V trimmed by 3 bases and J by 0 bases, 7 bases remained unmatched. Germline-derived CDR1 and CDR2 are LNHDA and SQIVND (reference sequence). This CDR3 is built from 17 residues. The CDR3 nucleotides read TGTGCCAGTAGTATTAGGCAGGGGGCTTATAGCAATCAGCCCCAGCATTTT. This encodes CASSIRQGAYSNQPQHF.

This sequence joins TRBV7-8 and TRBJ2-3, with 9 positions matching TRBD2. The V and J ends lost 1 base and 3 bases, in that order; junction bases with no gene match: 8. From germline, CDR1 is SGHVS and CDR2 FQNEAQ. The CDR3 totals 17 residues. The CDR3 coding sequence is TGTGCCAGCAGCTTAGTTGCGGGAGGGAGTTGGACAGATACGCAGTATTTT. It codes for CASSLVAGGSWTDTQYF. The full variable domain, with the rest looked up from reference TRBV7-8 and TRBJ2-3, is GAGVSQSPRYKVAKRGQDVALRCDPISGHVSLFWYQQALGQGPEFLTYFQNEAQLDKSGLPSDRFFAERPEGSVSTLKIQRTQQEDSAVYLCASSLVAGGSWTDTQYFGPGTRLTVL.

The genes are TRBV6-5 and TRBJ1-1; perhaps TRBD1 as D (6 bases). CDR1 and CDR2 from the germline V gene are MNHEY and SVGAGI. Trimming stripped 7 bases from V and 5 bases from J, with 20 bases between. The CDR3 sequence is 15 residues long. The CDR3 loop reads CASTIEPRGRTEAFF. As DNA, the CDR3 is TGTGCCAGCACCATCGAACCCAGGGGAAGGACTGAAGCTTTCTTT.

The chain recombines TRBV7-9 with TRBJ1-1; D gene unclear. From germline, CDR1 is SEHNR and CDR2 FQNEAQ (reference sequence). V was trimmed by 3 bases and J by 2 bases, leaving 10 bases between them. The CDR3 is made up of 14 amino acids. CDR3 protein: CASSFRGGNTEAFF. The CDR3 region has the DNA TGTGCCAGCAGCTTCCGGGGTGGAAACACTGAAGCTTTCTTT.